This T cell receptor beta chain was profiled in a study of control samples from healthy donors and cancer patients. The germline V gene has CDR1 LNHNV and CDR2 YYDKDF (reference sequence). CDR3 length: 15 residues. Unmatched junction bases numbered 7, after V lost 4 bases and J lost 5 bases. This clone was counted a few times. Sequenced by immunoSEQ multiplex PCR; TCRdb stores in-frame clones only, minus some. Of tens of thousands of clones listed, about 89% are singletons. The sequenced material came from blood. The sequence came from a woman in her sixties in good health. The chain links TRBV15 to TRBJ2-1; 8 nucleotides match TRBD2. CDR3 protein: CATSTRLAGNNEQFF. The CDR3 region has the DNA TGTGCCACCAGCACCCGGCTAGCGGGCAACAATGAGCAGTTCTTC.